This T cell receptor (beta chain) came from a study of CD8+CD57+ T cells in acquired aplastic anemia. Study at large: Sorted CD4+ plus CD8+ cells gave DNA averaging roughly 3 ug.

According to the study, genomic DNA was the template for TCR beta VDJ and CDR3 profiling. TCRdb re-derived calls from the reads in MiXCR, one entry per CDR3 protein. The table lists some 160,000 distinct CDR3 sequences, around 48% of them singletons. Trimming took 3 bases from V and 14 from J; bases not matched to a gene: 13. The CDR3 has 15 amino acids. The germline gives CDR1 SEHNR, CDR2 FQNEAQ (reference sequence). This clonotype has a count of ten or more. Its specificity is not known. Study conclusions and caveats: The same twenty-nine CD8+ CDR3 sequences occurred in patients and in controls.

In patients chosen for sequencing, flow cytometry had shown CD8+CD57+ cell expansion. The patients all had a severe acquired aplastic anemia diagnosis. The rearrangement joins TRBV7-9 to TRBJ1-4; TRBD1 aligns across 9 bases. This receptor was obtained from a human donor with aplastic anemia. The specimen was sorted CD4+, CD8+, or CD8+CD57+ T cells (not recorded which) from PBMCs. For the CDR3, the DNA is TGTGCCAGCAGCTTCGAGGGGACAGGGTCGAGACGGCTGTTTTTT. Translation: CASSFEGTGSRRLFF. Together with reference TRBV7-9 and TRBJ1-4, the CDR3 gives the full variable domain: DTGVSQNPRHKITKRGQNVTFRCDPISEHNRLYWYRQTLGQGPEFLTYFQNEAQLEKSRLLSDRFSAERPKGSFSTLEIQRTEQGDSAMYLCASSFEGTGSRRLFFGSGTQLSVL.